Presented here are 27 T cell receptor beta chains from one specimen sequenced in a study of blood T cells in healthy people across ages. Using a J-beta primer mix together with a sample-barcoded 5' primer, a second PCR was run for about 7 to 12 cycles. Each CDR3 protein gets one entry after TCRdb re-called the 5' RACE reads with MiXCR. Among hundreds of thousands of distinct CDR3 sequences, around half were seen once, and the ten largest hold around 32%. Sequencing used blood. These TCRs come from a woman aged 55 to 70 in good health.

This sequence joins TRBV18 and TRBJ2-3; no definite D call. With 0 bases removed from V and 7 bases from J, the gap between germline ends came to 11 bases. The germline gives CDR1 KGHSH, CDR2 LQKENI. The CDR3 sequence is 14 residues long. CDR3 coding DNA: TGTGCCAGCTCACCACCATCGGTTTTGCATACGCAGTATTTT. As protein: CASSPPSVLHTQYF.

This chain connects TRBV5-1 to TRBJ2-5; TRBD1 agrees at 9 bases. The CDR3 sequence is 15 residues long. The junction had 7 bases not matched to a gene; V was cut back by 3 bases and J by 4 bases. Germline-derived CDR1 and CDR2 are SGHRS and YFSETQ. The CDR3 bases are TGCGCCAGCAGCTCCAACGGACAGGGGAGAGAGACCCAGTACTTC. As protein: CASSSNGQGRETQYF.

The sample holds a few counts of this clonotype. The chain joins TRBV12-3 or TRBV12-4 to TRBJ1-2; 7 bases line up with TRBD1. The CDR3 loop spans 13 amino acids. The junction had 9 bases not matched to a gene; V was cut back by 6 bases and J by 8 bases. CDR3 sequence reads: CASSLDRARGYTF. The CDR3 region has the DNA TGTGCCAGCAGCCTCGACAGGGCACGGGGCTACACCTTC.

The chain carries TRBV20-1 and TRBJ2-1; the match to TRBD2 covers 15 bases. This CDR3 is 16 amino acids long. The V segment lost 3 bases and the J segment 7 bases; nucleotides outside the gene matches: 7. Germline V gives CDR1 DFQATT, CDR2 SNEGSKA (reference sequence). The CDR3 region has the DNA TGCAGTGCTAGGGGGACTAGCGGGGGGTACTATAATGAGCAGTTCTTC. Translating gives CSARGTSGGYYNEQFF.

The V call is TRBV29-1, the J call TRBJ2-7; 8 bases fit TRBD1. The J call may be in error: the DNA end matches TRBJ2-5 better. Germline CDR1 is SQVTM and CDR2 is ANQGSEA. The CDR3 covers 12 residues. CDR3 region: CSVPRGRETQYF. The CDR3 coding sequence is TGCAGCGTACCCAGGGGGCGTGAGACCCAGTACTTC.

This clonotype is a singleton in its sample. A much larger clone is a single base away; this may be a read error. The chain uses TRBV29-1 and TRBJ2-5, with TRBD2 as a possible D gene (5 bases). CDR3 length: 12 amino acids. CDR1 SQVTM and CDR2 ANQGSEA come from the germline V gene. As DNA, the CDR3 is TGCATCGCAAGGACTGCCGAAGAGACCCAGTACTTC. It yields the protein CIARTAEETQYF.

This clonotype was seen a single time. This chain joins TRBV6-5 and TRBJ1-1; D uncertain. Germline assignment: CDR1 MNHEY and CDR2 SVGAGI. Trimming cost V 5 bases and J 3 bases, with 13 bases left between them. The CDR3 runs to 14 residues. The CDR3 region is CASSLGLMYTEAFF. CDR3 DNA: TGTGCCAGCAGTCTAGGGCTGATGTACACTGAAGCTTTCTTT.

Notes on this clonotype: The junction does not match germline at one end; this may be a read error. The chain links TRBV7-2 to TRBJ2-1; no reliable D call. The CDR3 consists of 15 residues. CDR1 and CDR2 from the germline V gene are SGHTA and FQGNSA. CDR3 nucleotide sequence: TGTGCCTGCAGCTTAATGGACGGTTCCTACAATGAGCAGTTCTTC. It translates to CACSLMDGSYNEQFF.

V usage is TRBV7-9 and J usage is TRBJ1-2; tentative D call: TRBD1 (5 bases). The germline gives CDR1 SEHNR, CDR2 FQNEAQ (reference sequence). Deletions cut 4 bases from V and 5 bases from J, with 14 bases between. The CDR3 loop spans 14 amino acids. The CDR3 loop is CASSSLEGRYGYTF. The CDR3 coding sequence is TGTGCCAGCAGCTCTTTAGAGGGACGGTATGGCTACACCTTC.

As concerns this clonotype: Germline is not matched at one junction end, which may reflect a read error. This CDR3 reads CSSSSVGTAVQQYF. In DNA form, the CDR3 reads TGTTCCAGCAGCTCGGTCGGGACAGCTGTTCAGCAGTACTTC. The chain is built from TRBV7-9 and TRBJ2-7; 7 nucleotides align to TRBD1. CDR1 and CDR2 (germline): SEHNR, FQNEAQ (reference sequence). The CDR3 length is 14 residues. Looking up the rest from reference TRBV7-9 and TRBJ2-7 gives the full variable domain: DTGVSQNPRHKITKRGQNVTFRCDPISEHNRLYWYRQTLGQGPEFLTYFQNEAQLEKSRLLSDRFSAERPKGSFSTLEIQRTEQGDSAMYLCSSSSVGTAVQQYFGPGTRLTVT.

This clonotype was observed once. The gene calls are TRBV7-2 and TRBJ1-1; TRBD1 is a possible D gene (5 bases). The CDR3 totals 15 residues. Per the germline V gene, CDR1 is SGHTA and CDR2 is FQGNSA. V shed 6 bases and J shed 2 bases, with 16 bases lying between them. CDR3 residues: CASRRVGGANTEAFF. The CDR3 nucleotides read TGTGCCAGCAGGCGAGTTGGCGGGGCCAACACTGAAGCTTTCTTT.

This clonotype appeared many times. The chain combines TRBV28 with TRBJ2-4; D might be TRBD2 (5 bases). Trimming left V 1 base short and J 0 bases short, with 10 bases between. CDR1 is MDHEN, CDR2 SYDVKM, per germline. CDR3 length equals 16 residues. This CDR3 is CASSLSMGVAKNIQYF. CDR3 coding DNA: TGTGCCAGCAGTTTATCAATGGGAGTAGCCAAAAACATTCAGTACTTC.

This clonotype showed up just a few times. The chain uses TRBV11-1 and TRBJ1-6, with a possible D match to TRBD1 (5 bases). The V end lost 3 bases, the J end lost 6 bases, and 9 bases lay between the germline ends. Germline V gene lookup returns CDR1 SGHAT and CDR2 FQDESV (reference sequence). CDR3 size: 14 residues. The CDR3, as DNA: TGTGCCAGCAGCTTCCGGGACGGTAATTCACCCCTCCACTTT. This gives the protein CASSFRDGNSPLHF.

The chain combines TRBV2 with TRBJ1-1; D possibly corresponds to TRBD1 (5 bases). V was trimmed by 3 bases and J by 0 bases, leaving 11 bases between them. The CDR3 has 15 amino acids. Germline CDR1 is SNHLY and CDR2 is FYNNEI. The CDR3: CASSDGAGLNTEAFF. In DNA form, the CDR3 reads TGTGCCAGCAGTGATGGGGCAGGACTGAACACTGAAGCTTTCTTT.

The chain is built from TRBV28 and TRBJ1-6, with 10 bases aligning to TRBD1. The CDR3 has 16 amino acids. Germline V gene lookup returns CDR1 MDHEN and CDR2 SYDVKM. With 5 bases clipped from V and 7 bases from J, the junction kept 8 bases outside the gene matches. In DNA form, the CDR3 reads TGTGCCAGCAGTCCGGCGGGACAGGGGAAAAATTCACCCCTCCACTTT. Protein: CASSPAGQGKNSPLHF.

The rearrangement links TRBV2 to TRBJ1-2; D is undetermined. V was shortened by 2 bases and J by 7 bases, with 17 bases between the two germline ends. Germline CDR1 SNHLY, CDR2 FYNNEI. The CDR3 is 15 amino acids. Here the CDR3 reads CASSEMSRVGGGYTF. The DNA for the CDR3 is TGTGCCAGCAGTGAAATGTCGAGGGTTGGTGGTGGCTACACCTTC.

This clonotype was detected once. At one end the junction does not follow the germline gene, possibly because of a read error. The chain has TRBV30 and TRBJ1-2, with D unclear. The CDR3 runs 11 residues. Germline loops: CDR1 GTSNPN, CDR2 SVGIG (reference sequence). This CDR3 is CAGSVTGGYTF. CDR3 DNA: TGTGCCGGGAGTGTGACGGGCGGCTACACCTTC.

The rearrangement uses TRBV6-2 or TRBV6-3 and TRBJ2-7; TRBD2 aligns across 8 bases. CDR1 is MNHEY and CDR2 is SVGEGT in the germline V gene. The CDR3 extends over 14 amino acids. The ends lost 4 bases at V and 3 bases at J; junction bases unmatched: 5. CDR3 in amino acids: CASSSAGADYEQYF. CDR3 sequence (DNA): TGTGCCAGCAGTTCAGCGGGAGCGGACTACGAGCAGTACTTC.

This clonotype came up a few times. CDR3 sequence (DNA): TGTGCCAGCAGCCGACTGGGAGGGTTAAGCACAGATACGCAGTATTTT. Translated, it gives CASSRLGGLSTDTQYF. The chain carries TRBV7-6 and TRBJ2-3; 7 nucleotides align to TRBD2. The ends lost 5 bases at V and 0 bases at J; junction bases unmatched: 8. CDR3 length: 16 amino acids. Germline V gene data show CDR1 as SGHVS and CDR2 as FNYEAQ.

V usage is TRBV20-1 and J usage is TRBJ1-2, with 8 bases identical to TRBD1. With 4 bases clipped from V and 4 bases from J, the junction kept 8 bases outside the gene matches. Germline CDR1 and CDR2: DFQATT and SNEGSKA (reference sequence). The CDR3 consists of 14 residues. The CDR3 region is CSAKPGQGGYGYTF. The CDR3 DNA reads as TGCAGTGCTAAGCCCGGACAGGGTGGCTATGGCTACACCTTC.

V and J are TRBV5-1 and TRBJ1-2; D is undetermined. CDR1 is SGHRS, CDR2 YFSETQ, per germline. This CDR3 has 12 residues. V shed 1 base and J shed 4 bases, with 5 bases lying between them. DNA of the CDR3: TGCGCCAGCAGCTTGCAGAGCTATGGCTACACCTTC. Residues: CASSLQSYGYTF. The full variable domain, rest sourced from reference TRBV5-1 and TRBJ1-2, is KAGVTQTPRYLIKTRGQQVTLSCSPISGHRSVSWYQQTPGQGLQFLFEYFSETQRNKGNFPGRFSGRQFSNSRSEMNVSTLELGDSALYLCASSLQSYGYTFGSGTRLTVV.

The chain couples TRBV11-3 to TRBJ2-1; TRBD2 agrees at 9 bases. V shed 0 bases, J shed 4 bases, and the junction held 4 bases outside the gene matches. Germline V gene sequence: CDR1 SGHNT, CDR2 YENEEA. This CDR3 has 16 residues. CDR3 nucleotides: TGTGCCAGCAGCTTAGATAGCGGGAGAGTTTACAATGAGCAGTTCTTC. The encoded protein is CASSLDSGRVYNEQFF.

The J gene is TRBJ2-5, the V gene TRBV6-5, with D hard to call. The CDR3 has 12 amino acids. CDR1 is MNHEY and CDR2 is SVGAGI in the germline V gene. With 2 bases removed from V and 5 bases from J, the gap between germline ends came to 6 bases. The CDR3 spells CASSYGAETQYF. In DNA, the CDR3 is TGTGCCAGCAGTTACGGTGCGGAGACCCAGTACTTC.

The CDR3 loop reads CASSFDLQETQYF. The CDR3 DNA reads TGCGCCAGCAGCTTTGACTTGCAAGAGACCCAGTACTTC. The chain combines TRBV5-1 with TRBJ2-5; D not certain. The ends were cut back, 2 bases at V and 2 bases at J, with 7 bases in the middle. Looked up from germline, CDR1 is SGHRS and CDR2 is YFSETQ. The CDR3 has 13 residues.

The CDR3 sequence is CSVARAGGDEQFF. The DNA for the CDR3 is TGCAGCGTTGCCAGGGCAGGGGGCGATGAGCAGTTCTTC. V usage is TRBV29-1 and J usage is TRBJ2-1, with 8 nucleotides matching TRBD1. The V gene end was trimmed by 4 bases and the J gene end by 8 bases; junction bases not matched to a gene: 7. Germline CDR1 and CDR2: SQVTM and ANQGSEA. This CDR3 is 13 amino acids long.

This chain joins TRBV4-3 and TRBJ1-5; 9 nucleotides agree with TRBD1. The CDR3 consists of 16 residues. CDR1 and CDR2 from the germline V gene are LGHNA and YSLEER. V shed 7 bases and J 7 bases; nucleotides not matched to a gene: 14. The CDR3 spells CASKMEWTGEGQPQHF. In nucleotides, the CDR3 is TGCGCCAGCAAGATGGAATGGACAGGGGAGGGACAGCCCCAGCATTTT.

The CDR3 loop reads CSVAGLAGVHEQFF. DNA for the CDR3: TGCAGTGTTGCGGGACTAGCGGGAGTCCATGAGCAGTTCTTC. The chain links TRBV20-1 to TRBJ2-1; 14 positions agree with TRBD2. This CDR3 is built from 14 residues. V lost 7 bases to trimming and J lost 8 bases; unmatched junction nucleotides: 7. Germline V gives CDR1 DFQATT, CDR2 SNEGSKA (reference sequence).